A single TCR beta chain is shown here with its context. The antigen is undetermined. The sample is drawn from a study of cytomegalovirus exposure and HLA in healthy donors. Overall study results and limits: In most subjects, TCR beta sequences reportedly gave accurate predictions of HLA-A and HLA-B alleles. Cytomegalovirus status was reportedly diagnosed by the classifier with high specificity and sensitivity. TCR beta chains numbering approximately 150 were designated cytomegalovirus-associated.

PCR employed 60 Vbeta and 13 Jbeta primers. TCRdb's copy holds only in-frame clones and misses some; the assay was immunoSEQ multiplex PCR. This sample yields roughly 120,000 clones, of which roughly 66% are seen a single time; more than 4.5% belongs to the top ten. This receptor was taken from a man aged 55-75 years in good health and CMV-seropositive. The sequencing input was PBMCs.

CDR3: CASIDLGTGDNQPQHF. The CDR3, as DNA: TGTGCCAGTATTGACCTCGGGACAGGGGACAATCAGCCCCAGCATTTT. The chain has TRBV19 and TRBJ1-5, with TRBD1 identical over 10 bases. The J segment lost 3 bases and the V segment lost 7 bases, leaving 9 bases of the junction unmatched. This CDR3 is 16 amino acids long. Germline V lookup: CDR1 LNHDA, CDR2 SQIVND (reference sequence). Looking up the rest from reference TRBV19 and TRBJ1-5 gives the full variable domain: DGGITQSPKYLFRKEGQNVTLSCEQNLNHDAMYWYRQDPGQGLRLIYYSQIVNDFQKGDIAEGYSVSREKKESFPLTVTSAQKNPTAFYLCASIDLGTGDNQPQHFGDGTRLSIL.